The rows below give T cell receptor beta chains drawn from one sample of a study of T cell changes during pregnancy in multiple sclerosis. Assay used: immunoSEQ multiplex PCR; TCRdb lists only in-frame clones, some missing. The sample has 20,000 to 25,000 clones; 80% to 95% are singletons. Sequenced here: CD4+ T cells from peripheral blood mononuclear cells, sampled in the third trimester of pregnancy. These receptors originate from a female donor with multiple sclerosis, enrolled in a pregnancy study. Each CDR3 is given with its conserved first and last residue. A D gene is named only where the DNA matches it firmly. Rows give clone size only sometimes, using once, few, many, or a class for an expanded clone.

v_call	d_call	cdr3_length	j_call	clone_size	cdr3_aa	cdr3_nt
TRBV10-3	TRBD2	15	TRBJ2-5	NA	CAISESAGVIQTQYF	TGTGCCATCAGTGAGTCGGCGGGAGTAATACAGACCCAGTACTTC
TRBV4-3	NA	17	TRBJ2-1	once	CASSQVGRVSSYNEQFF	TGCGCCAGCAGCCAAGTAGGCAGGGTAAGCTCCTACAATGAGCAGTTCTTC
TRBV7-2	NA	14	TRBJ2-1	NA	CASSPGGANNEQFF	TGTGCCAGCAGCCCTGGGGGCGCTAACAATGAGCAGTTCTTC
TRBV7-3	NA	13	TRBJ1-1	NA	CASSLSRDTEAFF	TGTGCCAGCAGCTTATCGCGGGACACTGAAGCTTTCTTT
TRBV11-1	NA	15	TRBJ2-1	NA	CASSLAQWSYNEQFF	TGTGCCAGCAGCTTAGCCCAGTGGTCCTACAATGAGCAGTTCTTC
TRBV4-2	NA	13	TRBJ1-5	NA	CASSQDQNQPQHF	TGTGCCAGCAGCCAAGATCAGAATCAGCCCCAGCATTTT
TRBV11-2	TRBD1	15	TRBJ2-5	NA	CASSLDGQGTETQYF	TGTGCCAGCAGCTTAGATGGACAGGGGACAGAGACCCAGTACTTC
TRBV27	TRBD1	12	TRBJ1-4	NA	CASSSAGGRLFF	TGTGCCAGCAGTTCTGCAGGGGGTAGACTGTTTTTT
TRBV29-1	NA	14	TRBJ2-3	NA	CSVNKQGSTDTQYF	TGCAGCGTAAACAAACAGGGATCCACAGATACGCAGTATTTT
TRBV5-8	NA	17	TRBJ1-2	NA	CASSLSYRSHANYGYTF	TGTGCCAGCAGCTTGAGTTACCGGTCCCACGCCAACTATGGCTACACCTTC
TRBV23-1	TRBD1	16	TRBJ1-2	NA	CASSQSGGQGNYGYTF	TGCGCCAGCAGTCAATCGGGGGGACAGGGTAACTATGGCTACACCTTC
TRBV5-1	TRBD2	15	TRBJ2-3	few	CASFAGTSGADTQYF	TGCGCCAGCTTCGCAGGGACTAGCGGGGCGGATACGCAGTATTTT
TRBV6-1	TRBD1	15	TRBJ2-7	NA	CASSVQGDGPYEQYF	TGTGCCAGCAGTGTTCAGGGGGATGGGCCCTACGAGCAGTACTTC
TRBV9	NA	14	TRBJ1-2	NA	CASSVGLGSYGYTF	TGTGCCAGCAGCGTAGGTCTCGGGAGTTATGGCTACACCTTC
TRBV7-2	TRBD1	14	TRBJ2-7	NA	CASSLRQGSREQYF	TGTGCCAGCAGCTTACGACAGGGGAGTAGAGAGCAGTACTTC
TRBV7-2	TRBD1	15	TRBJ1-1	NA	CASSTRTGDGTEAFF	TGTGCCAGCAGCACCAGGACAGGGGACGGCACTGAAGCTTTCTTT
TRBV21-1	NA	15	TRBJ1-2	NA	CASSKPGQGFGGYTF	TGTGCCAGCAGCAAACCGGGACAGGGGTTCGGGGGCTACACCTTC
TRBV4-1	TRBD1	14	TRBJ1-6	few	CASSQRQGSSPLHF	TGCGCCAGCAGCCAACGACAGGGTAGTTCACCCCTCCACTTT
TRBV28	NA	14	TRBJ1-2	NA	CASSWGEGHHGYTF	TGTGCCAGCAGCTGGGGGGAGGGACACCATGGCTACACCTTC
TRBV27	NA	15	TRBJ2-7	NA	CASSLLSRRAYEQYF	TGTGCCAGCAGTTTACTTTCCAGGCGCGCCTACGAGCAGTACTTC
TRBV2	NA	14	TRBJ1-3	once	CASSVQGSGNTIYF	TGTGCCAGCAGTGTGCAGGGCTCTGGAAACACCATATATTTT
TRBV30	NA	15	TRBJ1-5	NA	CAWNWGGLSNQPQHF	TGTGCCTGGAACTGGGGGGGCCTCAGCAATCAGCCCCAGCATTTT
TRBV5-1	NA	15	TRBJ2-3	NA	CASSGGSLNTDTQYF	TGCGCCAGCAGCGGGGGCAGCCTTAACACAGATACGCAGTATTTT
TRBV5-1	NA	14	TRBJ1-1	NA	CASSGLGGGGEAFF	TGCGCCAGCAGCGGTCTGGGCGGGGGGGGCGAAGCTTTCTTT
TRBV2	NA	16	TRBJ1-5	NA	CATHRASGNSNQPQHF	TGTGCCACTCACCGAGCTTCGGGAAACAGCAATCAGCCCCAGCATTTT
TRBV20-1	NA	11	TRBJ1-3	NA	CSARLRNTIYF	TGCAGTGCCAGACTGCGGAACACCATATATTTT
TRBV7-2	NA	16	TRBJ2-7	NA	CASSKQFPDRGIEQYF	TGTGCCAGCAGCAAACAATTCCCGGACAGAGGGATCGAGCAGTACTTC
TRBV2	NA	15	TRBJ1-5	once	CASSEALGGRQPQHF	TGTGCCAGCAGTGAAGCGCTCGGGGGTCGTCAGCCCCAGCATTTT
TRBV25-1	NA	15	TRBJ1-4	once	CASSDLTLDNEKLFF	TGTGCCAGCAGTGATCTTACCTTAGATAATGAAAAACTGTTTTTT
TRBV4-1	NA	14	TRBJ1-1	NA	CASSRAGMNTEAFF	TGCGCCAGCAGCCGCGCAGGGATGAACACTGAAGCTTTCTTT
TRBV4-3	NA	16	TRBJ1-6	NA	CASSQEVSRAGSPLHF	TGCGCCAGCAGCCAAGAAGTATCCAGGGCAGGTTCACCCCTCCACTTT
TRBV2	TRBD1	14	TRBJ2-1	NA	CASSEDRRYNEQFF	TGTGCCAGCAGTGAGGACAGGCGGTACAATGAGCAGTTCTTC
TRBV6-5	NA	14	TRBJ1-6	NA	CASSYRVTNSPLHF	TGTGCCAGCAGTTACCGGGTCACTAATTCACCCCTCCACTTT
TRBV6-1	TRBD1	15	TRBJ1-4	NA	CASSDPGQGAEKLFF	TGTGCCAGCAGTGACCCGGGACAGGGGGCCGAAAAACTGTTTTTT
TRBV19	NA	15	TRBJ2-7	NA	CASSSSPGVSYEQYF	TGTGCCAGTAGTTCCTCCCCAGGGGTTTCCTACGAGCAGTACTTC
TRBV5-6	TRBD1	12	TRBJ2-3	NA	CASSLGQGKQYF	TGTGCCAGCAGCTTGGGACAGGGAAAGCAGTATTTT
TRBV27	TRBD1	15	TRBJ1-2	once	CASSSWDRDSYGYTF	TGTGCCAGCAGTTCCTGGGACAGGGATAGCTATGGCTACACCTTC
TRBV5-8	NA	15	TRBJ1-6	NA	CASSFWSSYNSPLHF	TGTGCCAGCAGCTTCTGGAGCTCCTATAATTCACCCCTCCACTTT
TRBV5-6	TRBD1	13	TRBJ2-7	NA	CASSFRDSYEQYF	TGTGCCAGCAGCTTCCGGGACAGCTACGAGCAGTACTTC
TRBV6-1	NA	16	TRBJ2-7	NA	CASSEAGGSTAYEQYF	TGTGCCAGCAGTGAAGCGGGGGGTTCTACTGCCTACGAGCAGTACTTC
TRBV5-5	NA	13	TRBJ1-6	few	CASSLLRDSPLHF	TGTGCCAGCAGCTTGCTGAGGGATTCACCCCTCCACTTT
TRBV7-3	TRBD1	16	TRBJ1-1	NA	CASSLTRDSMNTEAFF	TGTGCCAGCAGCTTAACCCGGGACAGTATGAACACTGAAGCTTTCTTT
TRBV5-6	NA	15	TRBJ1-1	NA	CASSLAGQGRTEAFF	TGTGCCAGCAGCTTGGCCGGCCAGGGTCGGACTGAAGCTTTCTTT
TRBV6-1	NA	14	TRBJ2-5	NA	CASSGNPGGETQYF	TGTGCCAGCAGTGGCAACCCCGGCGGGGAGACCCAGTACTTC
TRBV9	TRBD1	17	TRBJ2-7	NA	CASSVGGEAGGFYEQYF	TGTGCCAGCAGCGTAGGAGGAGAGGCAGGGGGCTTCTACGAGCAGTACTTC
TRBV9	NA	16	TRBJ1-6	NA	CASSVGGSFGDSPLHF	TGTGCCAGCAGCGTAGGAGGGTCGTTTGGGGATTCACCCCTCCACTTT
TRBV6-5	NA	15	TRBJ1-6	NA	CASSLTGLYNSPLHF	TGTGCCAGCAGTCTCACAGGGCTTTATAATTCACCCCTCCACTTT
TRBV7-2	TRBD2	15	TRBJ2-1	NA	CASSLSVIGGGAKFF	TGTGCCAGCAGCCTATCGGTTATCGGCGGGGGGGCAAAATTCTTC